This T cell receptor (beta chain) was observed in a study of T cell repertoires in cytomegalovirus infection. This clonotype was counted between two and nine times. The antigen is unknown. V shed 4 bases, J shed 4 bases, and the junction held 3 bases outside the gene matches. The CDR3 runs to 15 residues. MiXCR, run by TCRdb on the reads, gives a single entry per CDR3 protein. The table shows 700,000 to 900,000 distinct CDR3 sequences, with almost 30% occurring only once. This receptor was taken from a human donor in good health (CMV status not recorded). Some clones in this sample may be carry-over from other donors' samples. The sample consisted of cultured CD8+ T cells from PBMCs, taken from culture after CMV antigen stimulation. The rearrangement joins TRBV12-3 or TRBV12-4 to TRBJ2-3, with 12 bases lining up with TRBD2. The CDR3 nucleotides are TGTGCCAGCAGTTCCTCTAGCGGGGGGGCAGATACGCAGTATTTT. Encoded protein: CASSSSSGGADTQYF.